This passage covers 17 T cell receptor beta chains from one sample sequenced in a study of tumor-infiltrating lymphocytes in primary liver carcinoma. The investigators made TCR beta cDNA from about 510 ng total RNA, using a constant-region primer. Libraries of TCR beta came from three nested multiplex PCR rounds with slightly modified ARM-PCR. In the first two PCR rounds, TRBV1-TRBV30 forward primers were paired with a C-beta reverse primer, and each round lasted approximately 9 cycles. MiXCR was run by TCRdb on the multiplex PCR reads, yielding one entry per CDR3 protein. The data contain 310,000 or so distinct CDR3 sequences, approximately 58% of them singletons. Germline DNA was also extracted, and blood RNA was taken from unsorted whole blood. Sequencing was carried out using peripheral blood. The receptor set was obtained from a woman younger than 45 with primary liver carcinoma and hepatitis B virus infection.

This clonotype was detected only a few times. The rearrangement joins TRBV6-6 to TRBJ2-1; 7 positions agree with TRBD1. Germline CDR1 is MNHNY and CDR2 is SVGAGI (reference sequence). V gave up 2 bases and J gave up 3 bases; unmatched junction bases: 1. This CDR3 has 14 amino acids. CDR3 sequence reads: CASSYGDSYNEQFF. The CDR3 DNA sequence: TGTGCCAGCAGTTACGGGGACAGCTACAATGAGCAGTTCTTC.

CDR3 DNA sequence: TGCGCCAGCGGTAGACAGGGAAATACCGGGGAGCTGTTTTTT. As protein: CASGRQGNTGELFF. The rearrangement links TRBV4-1 to TRBJ2-2; 7 positions match TRBD1. J gave up 5 bases and V 8 bases, and 8 bases lay outside the gene matches. Per germline, CDR1 MGHRA and CDR2 YSYEKL. This CDR3 has 14 amino acids.

The chain recombines TRBV7-9 with TRBJ2-2; D uncertain. V lost 5 bases, J lost 11 bases, and 15 bases lay in between. In germline, CDR1 is SEHNR, CDR2 FQNEAQ (reference sequence). The CDR3 runs 13 residues. CDR3 protein: CASSLLSSRELFF. CDR3 nucleotides: TGTGCCAGCAGCCTCCTCTCCTCTAGAGAGCTGTTTTTT.

The sample holds a few counts of this clonotype. V and J are TRBV7-8 and TRBJ1-5; D gene uncertain. V lost 5 bases and J lost 2, with 19 bases in between. Per germline, CDR1 SGHVS and CDR2 FQNEAQ. The length of the CDR3 is 17 residues. CDR3 sequence reads: CASSGGPPRAGNQPQHF. The DNA of the CDR3 is TGTGCCAGCAGCGGTGGCCCCCCCCGGGCCGGCAATCAGCCCCAGCATTTT.

Concerning this clonotype itself: This could be a read error, since a much larger clone is one nucleotide away. V is TRBV6-2 or TRBV6-3 and J is TRBJ2-1; D may match TRBD1 or TRBD2 (5 bases each). The V end was cut by 0 bases, the J end by 15 bases, with 15 bases between. Looked up from germline, CDR1 is MNHEY and CDR2 is SVGEGT. This CDR3 has 13 amino acids. CDR3 in amino acids: CASSYSIGTVMFF. The CDR3 bases are TGTGCCAGCAGTTACTCCATCGGGACCGTTATGTTCTTC.

The sample holds a few counts of this clonotype. At one boundary the junction diverges from the germline segment, which might be a read error. J is TRBJ1-2 and V is TRBV5-1, with a possible D match to TRBD1 (6 bases). Germline loops: CDR1 SGHRS, CDR2 YFSETQ. This CDR3 is 15 amino acids long. CDR3 sequence: CASSLAPGAKTGYTF. The CDR3 nucleotides read TGTGCCAGCAGTTTGGCCCCGGGGGCGAAGACTGGCTACACCTTC.

Comment on this clonotype: A much larger clone differs from this one at a single base, so this may be a read error. The chain is built from TRBV4-3 and TRBJ2-2; possible D gene TRBD1, 6 bases. Germline V gene sequence: CDR1 LGHNA, CDR2 YSLEER. The CDR3 consists of 17 residues. The V and J ends lost 7 bases and 5 bases respectively, with 23 bases between them. The CDR3 DNA is TGCGCCAGCAACCAGATAACAGGGTTGGTCAATACCGGGGAGCTGTTTTTT. Translated: CASNQITGLVNTGELFF.

A note on this clonotype: This likely comes from a read error, as the CDR3 has no conserved phenylalanine or tryptophan at its end. The chain couples TRBV12-3 or TRBV12-4 to TRBJ2-5; 14 bases fit TRBD2. This CDR3 is built from 15 residues. Trimming removed 3 bases from V and 4 bases from J; junction bases left unmatched: 1. CDR3 DNA: TGTGCCAGCAGTTTTGGACTAGCGGGAGGAGAGACCCAGTACCTC. Encoded protein: CASSFGLAGGETQYL.

The chain uses TRBV6-5 and TRBJ2-2; D gene uncertain. Per germline, CDR1 MNHEY and CDR2 SVGAGI. The V end lost 4 bases, the J end lost 3 bases, and 12 bases lay between the germline ends. The CDR3 covers 15 residues. Here the CDR3 DNA reads TGTGCCAGCAGTTGCTCCATTCGACACACCGGGGAGCTGTTTTTT. Translating it yields CASSCSIRHTGELFF.

With respect to this clonotype: A junction boundary mismatches the germline segment, possibly from a read error. The chain combines TRBV6-1 with TRBJ2-7; D unclear. This CDR3 has 13 amino acids. Germline CDR1 and CDR2: MNHNS and SASEGT. DNA of the CDR3: TGTGCCAGCAGTGTTGCTAGTGCGTCCGAGCAATACTTC. Translation gives CASSVASASEQYF.

The rearrangement joins TRBV6-5 to TRBJ2-3; 14 bases fit TRBD2. The V segment lost 2 bases and the J segment 0 bases; nucleotides outside the gene matches: 7. The CDR3 loop spans 19 amino acids. CDR1 MNHEY and CDR2 SVGAGI come from the germline V gene. The CDR3 bases are TGTGCCAGCAGTTACACAGGACTAGCGGGAGGAACTAGCACAGATACGCAGTATTTT. Protein product: CASSYTGLAGGTSTDTQYF.

Note on this clonotype: As the CDR3 is not closed by the conserved phenylalanine or tryptophan, this likely results from a read error. The chain's CDR3 is CASSYNRKETQYL. The CDR3 nucleotides read TGTGCCAGCAGTTACAACAGAAAAGAGACCCAGTACCTC. The gene calls are TRBV6-5 and TRBJ2-5; no firm D call. Between the trimmed V and J ends, which lost 2 bases and 3 bases, there was a span of 7 bases. Germline V gene data show CDR1 as MNHEY and CDR2 as SVGAGI. The CDR3 extends over 13 amino acids.

V and J are TRBV9 and TRBJ2-1; no clear D gene. The CDR3 length is 15 residues. The ends were cut back, 4 bases at V and 2 bases at J, with 13 bases in the middle. Germline V gene data show CDR1 as SGDLS and CDR2 as YYNGEE. DNA of the CDR3: TGTGCCAGCAGCCCATCCCCCGGTCCCTACAATGAGCAGTTCTTC. Translation: CASSPSPGPYNEQFF.

Turning to this clonotype: At one boundary the junction diverges from the germline segment, which might be a read error. The V and J genes are TRBV6-6 and TRBJ1-5; D call uncertain. The CDR3 contains 13 residues. Germline V gene sequence: CDR1 MNHNY, CDR2 SVGAGI (reference sequence). CDR3 coding DNA: TGTGCCAGCAGCCCATGGTGGAATCAGTCCCAGCATTTT. Translation gives CASSPWWNQSQHF.

Concerning this clonotype itself: A junction boundary mismatches the germline segment, possibly from a read error. The chain employs TRBV7-9 and TRBJ2-7; D remains ambiguous. This CDR3 is 14 amino acids long. Germline values: CDR1 SEHNR, CDR2 FQNEAQ (reference sequence). The CDR3 loop is CASSLGPDSYELYF. The DNA for the CDR3 is TGTGCCAGCAGTTTAGGTCCCGACTCCTACGAGCTGTACTTC.

A few counts support this clonotype. This may stem from a read error, because a much larger clone lies one nucleotide away. The gene calls are TRBV11-3 and TRBJ2-2; the D gene is possibly TRBD2 (5 bases). Germline V lookup: CDR1 SGHNT, CDR2 YENEEA. The V and J ends lost 1 base and 10 bases respectively, with 13 bases between them. This CDR3 comprises 14 residues. The CDR3 here is CASSLVGNRVELFF. As DNA, the CDR3 is TGTGCCAGCAGCTTAGTCGGGAATCGTGTGGAGCTGTTTTTT.

This clonotype was seen only once. One junction end disagrees with the germline gene, perhaps due to a read error. DNA of the CDR3: TGTGCTAGCAACTCTAATTCGGGTGACATTCAGTACTTC. Its protein product is CASNSNSGDIQYF. The chain recombines TRBV11-2 with TRBJ2-4; D gene unclear. The CDR3 covers 13 residues. CDR1 and CDR2 from the germline V gene are SGHAT and FQNNGV. The full variable domain, completed using reference TRBV11-2 and TRBJ2-4, is EAGVAQSPRYKIIEKRQSVAFWCNPISGHATLYWYQQILGQGPKLLIQFQNNGVVDDSQLPKDRFSAERLKGVDSTLKIQPAKLEDSAVYLCASNSNSGDIQYFGAGTRLSVL.